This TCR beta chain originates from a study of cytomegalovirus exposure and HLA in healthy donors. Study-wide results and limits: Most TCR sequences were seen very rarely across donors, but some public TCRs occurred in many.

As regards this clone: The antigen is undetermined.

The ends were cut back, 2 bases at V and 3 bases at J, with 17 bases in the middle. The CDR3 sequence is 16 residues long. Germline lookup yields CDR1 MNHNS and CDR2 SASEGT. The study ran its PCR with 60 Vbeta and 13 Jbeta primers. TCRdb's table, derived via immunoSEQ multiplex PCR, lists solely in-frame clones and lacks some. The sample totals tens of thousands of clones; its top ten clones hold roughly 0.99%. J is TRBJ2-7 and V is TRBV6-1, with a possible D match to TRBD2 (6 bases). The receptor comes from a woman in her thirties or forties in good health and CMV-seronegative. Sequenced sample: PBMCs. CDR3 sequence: CASSERSGVEGYEQYF. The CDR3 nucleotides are TGTGCCAGCAGTGAAAGGTCGGGGGTCGAAGGCTACGAGCAGTACTTC.